The rows below give T cell receptor beta chains drawn from one sample of a study of blood T cell repertoires in COVID-19. Some clones are missing from TCRdb's copy, which holds only in-frame ones; the method was immunoSEQ multiplex PCR. The table has around 300,000 clones, around 85% seen once. The sample was peripheral blood. The receptors shown here come from a woman in her 70s with acute or convalescent COVID-19. CDR3s leave out the opening cysteine and the closing phenylalanine or tryptophan. Each record gives: V gene, CDR3 protein.

v_gene: TRBV5-1; CDR3aa: ASSYRDTHNSPLH
v_gene: TRBV9; CDR3aa: ASSVGQGASETQY
v_gene: TRBV6-1; CDR3aa: ASSEPGGQKHTQY
v_gene: TRBV6-6; CDR3aa: ASSYSGTLEGYT
v_gene: TRBV3-1/TRBV3-2; CDR3aa: ASSQDSFGGYT
v_gene: TRBV2; CDR3aa: ASSEAGGPRNEQF
v_gene: TRBV7-9; CDR3aa: ASSTTGEGEKLF
v_gene: TRBV7-9; CDR3aa: ASSGGPYEQY
v_gene: TRBV5-4; CDR3aa: ASSAGGGNGNTIY
v_gene: TRBV27; CDR3aa: ASSLMAGPFSPLH
v_gene: TRBV14; CDR3aa: ASSQVGQGGYT
v_gene: TRBV7-9; CDR3aa: ASSSLGGAGVTGELF
v_gene: TRBV19; CDR3aa: ASSDWGLAGKDEQY
v_gene: TRBV11-3; CDR3aa: ASSRGSIGGVAGELF
v_gene: TRBV11-2; CDR3aa: ASRPPGFPTYSNQPQH
v_gene: TRBV10-3; CDR3aa: AINSITSSSTDTQY
v_gene: TRBV5-1; CDR3aa: ASSLDFRAGEETQY
v_gene: TRBV11-2; CDR3aa: ASSLYTNYEQY
v_gene: TRBV5-1; CDR3aa: ASSTGQGDGYT
v_gene: TRBV30; CDR3aa: AWSIPGVYT
v_gene: TRBV5-5; CDR3aa: ASSLRRDHGNEQF
v_gene: TRBV7-6; CDR3aa: ASSSRDRALETQY
v_gene: TRBV6-5; CDR3aa: ASSYSRPSGGYEQY
v_gene: TRBV3-1/TRBV3-2; CDR3aa: ASSRFTGDEAF
v_gene: TRBV6-6; CDR3aa: ASVGQGGTGELF
v_gene: TRBV5-1; CDR3aa: ASRERSGPTNTEAF
v_gene: TRBV3-1/TRBV3-2; CDR3aa: ASSQALAGALGEQF
v_gene: TRBV28; CDR3aa: ASGWGLASYEQY
v_gene: TRBV19; CDR3aa: ASSIRQEVNYGYT
v_gene: TRBV7-9; CDR3aa: ASSFSGDYEKLF
v_gene: TRBV10-2; CDR3aa: ASNRQGELVNTEAF
v_gene: TRBV20-1; CDR3aa: SASPGTGRWGEKLF
v_gene: TRBV19; CDR3aa: ASTDGGGGQPNEQF
v_gene: TRBV11-3; CDR3aa: ASSQGVGTEAF
v_gene: TRBV19; CDR3aa: ASGRVGAPGQPQH
v_gene: TRBV25-1; CDR3aa: ASSEYGRGGRNEQY
v_gene: TRBV4-2; CDR3aa: ASSQEAVGHYEQY
v_gene: TRBV6-5; CDR3aa: ASKGLANTGELF
v_gene: TRBV19; CDR3aa: ASSQITLGNQPQH
v_gene: TRBV6-5; CDR3aa: ASSPDGEGEQF
v_gene: TRBV3-1/TRBV3-2; CDR3aa: ASSTGGGQGYT
v_gene: TRBV9; CDR3aa: ASSADRLNTEAF
v_gene: TRBV3-1/TRBV3-2; CDR3aa: ASSNPGHLTDTQY
v_gene: TRBV6-5; CDR3aa: ASSPTTNTEAF
v_gene: TRBV15; CDR3aa: ATSRTGEQTQY
v_gene: TRBV7-2; CDR3aa: ASSRGLAPF
v_gene: TRBV18; CDR3aa: ASSPEDRGRDTQY
v_gene: TRBV5-1; CDR3aa: ASSFADRSYGYT
v_gene: TRBV30; CDR3aa: AWSPTTRPKLF
v_gene: TRBV27; CDR3aa: ASSSLGNYGYT
v_gene: TRBV5-1; CDR3aa: ASNRGADTQY